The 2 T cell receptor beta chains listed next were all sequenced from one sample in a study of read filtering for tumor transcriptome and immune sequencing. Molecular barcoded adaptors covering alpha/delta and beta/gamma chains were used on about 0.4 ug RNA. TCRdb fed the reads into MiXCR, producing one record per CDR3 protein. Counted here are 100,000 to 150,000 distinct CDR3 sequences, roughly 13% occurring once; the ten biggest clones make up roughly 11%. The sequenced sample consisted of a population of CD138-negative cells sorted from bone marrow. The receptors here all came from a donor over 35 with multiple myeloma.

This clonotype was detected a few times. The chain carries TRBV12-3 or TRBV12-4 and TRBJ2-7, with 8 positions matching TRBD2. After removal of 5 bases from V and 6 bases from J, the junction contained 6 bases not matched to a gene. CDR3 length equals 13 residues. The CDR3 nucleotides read TGTGCCAGCAGTACCCGGACTAGCCTCGAGCAGTACTTC. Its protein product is CASSTRTSLEQYF.

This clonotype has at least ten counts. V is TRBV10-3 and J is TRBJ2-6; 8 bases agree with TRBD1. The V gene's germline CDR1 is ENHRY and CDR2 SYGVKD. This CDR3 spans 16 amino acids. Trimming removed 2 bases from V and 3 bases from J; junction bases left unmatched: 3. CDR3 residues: CAISETGGVGANVLTF. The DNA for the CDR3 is TGTGCCATCAGTGAGACAGGGGGAGTTGGGGCCAACGTCCTGACTTTC.